The 29 T cell receptor beta chains given below trace back to one sample, sequenced in a study of cytomegalovirus exposure and HLA in healthy donors. Vbeta (60) and Jbeta (13) primers were used in the PCR. Produced via immunoSEQ multiplex PCR; TCRdb's table is partial and in-frame only. Here the sample spans roughly 120,000 clones, 50% to 70% being singletons. Sequencing was performed on PBMCs. The receptors derive from a middle-aged woman in good health and CMV-seropositive.

This clone was seen more than once but under ten times. The genes are TRBV27 and TRBJ2-7, with 8 bases identical to TRBD1. The length of the CDR3 is 15 residues. The V and J ends lost 5 bases and 0 bases, in that order; junction bases with no gene match: 6. Germline V gene lookup returns CDR1 MNHEY and CDR2 SMNVEV (reference sequence). The CDR3 coding sequence is TGTGCCAGCAGTGTCGGACAGGGCCTCTCCTACGAGCAGTACTTC. It codes for CASSVGQGLSYEQYF.

This clone was observed a single time. The rearrangement links TRBV9 to TRBJ2-3, with 9 bases lining up with TRBD1. Looked up from germline, CDR1 is SGDLS and CDR2 is YYNGEE. The CDR3 sequence is 15 residues long. The V segment lost 4 bases and the J segment 0 bases; nucleotides outside the gene matches: 3. The CDR3: CASSQTGGSTDTQYF. CDR3 in DNA: TGTGCCAGCAGCCAGACAGGGGGTAGCACAGATACGCAGTATTTT.

This rearrangement joins TRBV6-1 to TRBJ1-1; TRBD1 might be the D (5 bases). V was trimmed by 7 bases and J by 5 bases, leaving 14 bases between them. The CDR3 has 13 residues. Germline lookup yields CDR1 MNHNS and CDR2 SASEGT. CDR3 region: CASIMQGATEAFF. CDR3 bases: TGTGCCAGCATTATGCAGGGTGCAACTGAAGCTTTCTTT.

This sequence joins TRBV9 and TRBJ2-7; D uncertain. The CDR3 consists of 13 residues. Germline values: CDR1 SGDLS, CDR2 YYNGEE. V dropped 4 bases and J dropped 7 bases, with 15 bases sitting between them. The CDR3 sequence: CASSPPRSLEQYF. DNA of the CDR3: TGTGCCAGCAGCCCGCCTCGCTCTCTAGAGCAGTACTTC. Using reference TRBV9 and TRBJ2-7 for the parts outside the CDR3, the full variable domain is DSGVTQTPKHLITATGQRVTLRCSPRSGDLSVYWYQQSLDQGLQFLIQYYNGEERAKGNILERFSAQQFPDLHSELNLSSLELGDSALYFCASSPPRSLEQYFGPGTRLTVT.

The chain joins TRBV21-1 to TRBJ2-7; the table assigns TRBD1, which was not confirmed against the DNA. TRBV21-1 is designated a pseudogene. CDR3 length equals 14 residues. The CDR3 nucleotides read TGTGCCAGCAGCAAAAGGGGCAGTTTCTACGAGCAGTACTTC. Its protein is CASSKRGSFYEQYF.

The rearrangement uses TRBV4-2 and TRBJ1-1; D is undetermined. Per the germline V gene, CDR1 is LGHNA and CDR2 is YNFKEQ. The CDR3 has 15 residues. Trimming left V 0 bases short and J 2 bases short, with 10 bases between. CDR3 bases: TGTGCCAGCAGCCAAGATCAGGAGGGTAACACTGAAGCTTTCTTT. It specifies CASSQDQEGNTEAFF.

In its sample, this clone was seen a few times. The CDR3 DNA reads as TGTGCCAGTAGTGACGGGGGTGGGACCCAGTACTTC. The encoded protein is CASSDGGGTQYF. The chain couples TRBV19 to TRBJ2-5; tentative D call: TRBD2 (6 bases). V was pared by 5 bases and J by 7 bases, with 11 bases between. Germline values: CDR1 LNHDA, CDR2 SQIVND (reference sequence). This CDR3 contains 12 residues.

This clone came up once. The J gene is TRBJ2-1, the V gene TRBV5-5; the match to TRBD2 covers 10 bases. J gave up 9 bases and V 0 bases, and 9 bases lay outside the gene matches. The CDR3 is made up of 16 amino acids. Per the germline V gene, CDR1 is SGHKS and CDR2 is YYEKEE (reference sequence). CDR3 in amino acids: CASSLGGLAGVFEQFF. The CDR3 nucleotides read TGTGCCAGCAGCTTGGGGGGTCTAGCGGGAGTATTTGAGCAGTTCTTC.

The J gene is TRBJ2-7, the V gene TRBV9, with 8 bases aligning to TRBD1. The V gene end was trimmed by 0 bases and the J gene end by 0 bases; junction bases not matched to a gene: 2. The CDR3 loop spans 15 amino acids. Germline CDR1 SGDLS, CDR2 YYNGEE. The CDR3 protein is CASSVGGTGSYEQYF. The CDR3 nucleotides read TGTGCCAGCAGCGTAGGCGGGACAGGCTCCTACGAGCAGTACTTC.

This clone appeared a few times. The chain couples TRBV13 to TRBJ2-6; 8 bases fit TRBD1. The CDR3 runs 17 residues. The germline V gene has CDR1 PRHDT and CDR2 FYEKMQ (reference sequence). The V and J ends lost 5 bases and 0 bases, in that order; junction bases with no gene match: 6. The CDR3 region is CASSTQGQASGANVLTF. CDR3 bases: TGTGCCAGCAGCACGCAGGGACAGGCCTCTGGGGCCAACGTCCTGACTTTC.

V and J are TRBV7-8 and TRBJ2-7; no reliable D call. Trimming pared 5 bases from V and 4 bases from J, leaving 18 bases between. CDR3 length: 15 amino acids. The germline gives CDR1 SGHVS, CDR2 FQNEAQ. The CDR3 sequence is CASSLIPLPGYEQYF. The CDR3 coding sequence is TGTGCCAGCAGCCTAATCCCACTACCCGGATACGAGCAGTACTTC.

CDR3 in DNA: TGCGCCAGCAGCCAAGGGCCCTTGGGCAGGGGGCGCATGGAGACCCAGTACTTC. Translation gives CASSQGPLGRGRMETQYF. The chain couples TRBV4-1 to TRBJ2-5; 8 bases align to TRBD1. V shed 1 base, J shed 5 bases, and the junction held 15 bases outside the gene matches. Germline V gives CDR1 MGHRA, CDR2 YSYEKL. This CDR3 is 18 amino acids long.

The chain is built from TRBV7-9 and TRBJ2-7; 8 bases are a match to TRBD2. The CDR3 spans 15 residues. Trimming took 5 bases from V and 3 from J; bases not matched to a gene: 9. Germline V gene data show CDR1 as SEHNR and CDR2 as FQNEAQ (reference sequence). Here the CDR3 reads CASSNTGTRVYEQYF. The CDR3 DNA follows: TGTGCCAGCAGCAACACCGGGACTAGAGTCTACGAGCAGTACTTC.

The J gene is TRBJ1-3, the V gene TRBV16; D not resolved. Germline V gene sequence: CDR1 KGHSY, CDR2 FQNENV. The CDR3 length is 15 residues. With 2 bases removed from V and 2 bases from J, the gap between germline ends came to 10 bases. CDR3 residues: CASSQSAGPGNTIYF. The DNA for the CDR3 is TGTGCCAGCAGCCAAAGTGCGGGTCCTGGAAACACCATATATTTT.

On this clone itself: The CDR3 does not end in the conserved phenylalanine or tryptophan, so this is likely a read error. This sequence joins TRBV4-1 and TRBJ2-7; TRBD1 is a possible D gene (5 bases). Deletions cut 1 base from V and 2 bases from J, with 12 bases between. The CDR3 consists of 15 residues. Per germline, CDR1 MGHRA and CDR2 YSYEKL. The CDR3 protein is CASSQVGSRAYEQYL. The CDR3 DNA is TGCGCCAGCAGCCAAGTTGGAAGCAGGGCCTACGAGCAGTACCTC.

The V gene is TRBV6-5, the J gene TRBJ2-7; possibly TRBD2 for D (5 bases). The CDR3 extends over 14 amino acids. Looked up from germline, CDR1 is MNHEY and CDR2 is SVGAGI. The V end lost 0 bases, the J end lost 6 bases, and 12 bases lay between the germline ends. CDR3 sequence: CASSYSAGVGEQYF. In DNA form, the CDR3 reads TGTGCCAGCAGTTACTCCGCCGGGGTTGGCGAGCAGTACTTC.

There are a few counts of this clone. CDR3 bases: TGTGCCAGCAGTTCTACAGGGAGACAAGCTTTCTTT. Translated: CASSSTGRQAFF. This chain joins TRBV25-1 and TRBJ1-1; tentatively, D is TRBD1 (6 bases). V was pared by 5 bases and J by 9 bases, with 13 bases between. The CDR3 loop spans 12 amino acids. Germline CDR1 reads MGHDK; CDR2 reads SYGVNS.

The rearrangement joins TRBV25-1 to TRBJ2-5, with TRBD1 matching over 9 bases. The CDR3 contains 15 residues. The V and J ends lost 8 bases and 2 bases, in that order; junction bases with no gene match: 9. Germline loops: CDR1 MGHDK, CDR2 SYGVNS. The chain's CDR3 is CASGGTGRGQETQYF. CDR3 DNA sequence: TGTGCCAGCGGGGGGACAGGGCGGGGACAAGAGACCCAGTACTTC.

The chain recombines TRBV7-3 with TRBJ1-1; D might be TRBD1 (5 bases). The V gene's germline CDR1 is SGHTA and CDR2 FQGTGA. CDR3 length: 15 amino acids. Deletions cut 8 bases from V and 1 base from J, with 17 bases between. CDR3: CASAGDGHRNTEAFF. CDR3 in DNA: TGTGCCAGCGCGGGGGACGGACACCGGAACACTGAAGCTTTCTTT.

This clone was counted a few times. J is TRBJ1-1 and V is TRBV4-3; D is undetermined. The germline V gene has CDR1 LGHNA and CDR2 YSLEER. The CDR3 contains 13 residues. The V gene lost 6 bases and the J gene lost 4 bases, with 12 bases spanning the gap. CDR3 nucleotide sequence: TGCGCCAGCAGTCCCGGGTTTGGCACTGAAGCTTTCTTT. It codes for CASSPGFGTEAFF.

V usage is TRBV18 and J usage is TRBJ2-1; 9 bases match TRBD1. CDR3 length: 15 residues. From germline, CDR1 is KGHSH and CDR2 LQKENI. J was trimmed by 5 bases and V by 4 bases; bases with no gene match: 6. CDR3 coding DNA: TGTGCCAGCTCACTCACAGGGGGCGGGAACAATGAGCAGTTCTTC. The encoded protein is CASSLTGGGNNEQFF.

The V and J genes are TRBV15 and TRBJ1-4; 8 bases match TRBD1. The CDR3 consists of 15 residues. Germline V gene sequence: CDR1 LNHNV, CDR2 YYDKDF (reference sequence). With V trimmed by 5 bases and J by 10 bases, 12 bases remained unmatched. Here the CDR3 DNA reads TGTGCCACCAGCGCACCGACAGGGGCTGGTGGAAAACTGTTTTTT. This sequence encodes CATSAPTGAGGKLFF.

This clone has only a few counts. The genes are TRBV6-5 and TRBJ1-1, with 9 bases matching TRBD1. The CDR3 has 15 amino acids. Looked up from germline, CDR1 is MNHEY and CDR2 is SVGAGI. Trimming removed 6 bases from V and 5 bases from J; junction bases left unmatched: 10. CDR3 region: CASRRRDRGVTEAFF. In DNA, the CDR3 is TGTGCCAGCAGAAGACGTGACAGGGGGGTGACTGAAGCTTTCTTT.

CDR3 nucleotides: TGTGCCAGCAGCTTAGTGGGGGGGTTGGATCAGCCCCAGCATTTT. Translating it yields CASSLVGGLDQPQHF. The rearrangement links TRBV7-8 to TRBJ1-5, with D perhaps matching TRBD1 (5 bases). CDR1 and CDR2 (germline): SGHVS, FQNEAQ. V lost 1 base and J lost 5, with 12 bases in between. The CDR3 is 15 amino acids.

This clone was seen a few times. The chain carries TRBV10-3 and TRBJ2-5; TRBD2 aligns across 11 bases. The CDR3 contains 15 residues. The germline CDR1 and CDR2 sequences are ENHRY and SYGVKD. The ends lost 4 bases at V and 2 bases at J; junction bases unmatched: 3. Here the CDR3 DNA reads TGTGCCATCAGTGGGATAGCGGGAGGGCAAGAGACCCAGTACTTC. The encoded protein is CAISGIAGGQETQYF.

This chain uses TRBV19 with TRBJ2-5; TRBD2 matches at 7 bases. V shed 4 bases and J 5 bases; nucleotides not matched to a gene: 7. CDR3 length: 14 residues. From germline, CDR1 is LNHDA and CDR2 SQIVND (reference sequence). As DNA, the CDR3 is TGTGCCAGTAGTACCCCGGGGAGGGGTGAGACCCAGTACTTC. Translating it yields CASSTPGRGETQYF.

The chain combines TRBV30 with TRBJ1-5, with TRBD1 as a possible D gene (5 bases). The CDR3 consists of 15 residues. V shed 0 bases and J shed 2 bases, with 11 bases lying between them. Germline V gene sequence: CDR1 GTSNPN, CDR2 SVGIG (reference sequence). The CDR3 DNA is TGTGCCTGGAGTGTGGGGGGGATCGGCAATCAGCCCCAGCATTTT. This sequence encodes CAWSVGGIGNQPQHF.

This chain joins TRBV30 and TRBJ2-1, with 8 bases fitting TRBD2. Germline loops: CDR1 GTSNPN, CDR2 SVGIG (reference sequence). J gave up 6 bases and V 3 bases, and 4 bases lay outside the gene matches. This CDR3 has 13 amino acids. The CDR3 spells CAWSRGGGNEQFF. CDR3 DNA: TGTGCCTGGAGCCGGGGGGGCGGCAATGAGCAGTTCTTC.

Only a few counts were recorded for this clone. The J gene is TRBJ2-5, the V gene TRBV5-4, with D unclear. Trimming took off 0 bases at V and 2 bases at J, with 5 bases between the two ends. The CDR3 runs to 13 residues. Germline-derived CDR1 and CDR2 are SGHNT and YYREEE (reference sequence). This CDR3 is CASSLDRQETQYF. CDR3 sequence (DNA): TGTGCCAGCAGCTTGGACAGACAAGAGACCCAGTACTTC. Looking up the rest from reference TRBV5-4 and TRBJ2-5 gives the full variable domain: ETGVTQSPTHLIKTRGQQVTLRCSSQSGHNTVSWYQQALGQGPQFIFQYYREEENGRGNFPPRFSGLQFPNYSSELNVNALELDDSALYLCASSLDRQETQYFGPGTRLLVL.